The 18 T cell receptor beta chains in this list originate from one sample, sequenced in a study of CD8 T cells in ankylosing spondylitis. Study-wide results and caveats: It appeared that ankylosing spondylitis blood was characterized by a TCR beta motif of several highly homologous variants.

The antigens of these receptors remain unknown. TCRdb reprocessed the 5' RACE reads via MiXCR and lists one record per CDR3 protein. The data contain about 700,000 distinct CDR3 sequences, 15% to 20% of them singletons. The sequenced sample consisted of blood, either unsorted or a sorted T cell fraction (not recorded which). The receptors were gathered from a male donor with ankylosing spondylitis.

This clonotype was picked up a small number of times. This sequence joins TRBV4-2 and TRBJ2-1, with a weak D call TRBD2 (6 bases). Germline lookup yields CDR1 LGHNA and CDR2 YNFKEQ. Trimming pared 0 bases from V and 4 bases from J, leaving 13 bases between. The CDR3 spans 16 residues. The CDR3 bases are TGTGCCAGCAGCCAAGAACCCGGCGGGGATTACAATGAGCAGTTCTTC. Protein sequence: CASSQEPGGDYNEQFF.

This clonotype was observed a handful of times. In nucleotides, the CDR3 is TGCAGCGTCGAAACAGCCGATTATGGCTACACCTTC. The encoded protein is CSVETADYGYTF. The gene calls are TRBV29-1 and TRBJ1-2, with unresolved D. This CDR3 has 12 amino acids. Germline lookup yields CDR1 SQVTM and CDR2 ANQGSEA. Trimming shortened V by 6 bases and J by 5 bases, and 13 bases separated the two germline ends.

In this sample, this clonotype turned up a few times. This chain uses TRBV29-1 with TRBJ2-7, with D tentatively TRBD1 (6 bases). This CDR3 is 13 amino acids long. Deletions cut 7 bases from V and 1 base from J, with 14 bases between. From germline, CDR1 is SQVTM and CDR2 ANQGSEA. Here the CDR3 reads CSAARTESYEQYF. The CDR3 region has the DNA TGCAGCGCCGCCAGGACAGAATCCTACGAGCAGTACTTC.

The rearrangement joins TRBV20-1 to TRBJ1-1; D ambiguous. CDR1 is DFQATT, CDR2 SNEGSKA, per germline (reference sequence). The CDR3 totals 12 residues. In DNA form, the CDR3 reads TGCAGCTTCGAGGGCGGAAACACTGAAGCTTTCTTT. Translation gives CSFEGGNTEAFF.

This clonotype was recorded a few times. The chain is built from TRBV5-1 and TRBJ2-1, with 10 positions matching TRBD1. V gave up 0 bases and J gave up 7 bases; unmatched junction bases: 7. The CDR3 is made up of 16 amino acids. CDR1 is SGHRS, CDR2 YFSETQ, per germline. The CDR3 spells CASSLGTGTGVNEQFF. The CDR3 DNA sequence: TGCGCCAGCAGCTTGGGAACCGGGACAGGGGTAAATGAGCAGTTCTTC. The full variable domain, in which reference TRBV5-1 and TRBJ2-1 provide the parts outside the CDR3, is KAGVTQTPRYLIKTRGQQVTLSCSPISGHRSVSWYQQTPGQGLQFLFEYFSETQRNKGNFPGRFSGRQFSNSRSEMNVSTLELGDSALYLCASSLGTGTGVNEQFFGPGTRLTVL.

This chain links TRBV11-3 with TRBJ2-5; D is unclear. Germline V gene sequence: CDR1 SGHNT, CDR2 YENEEA. This CDR3 comprises 15 residues. Trimming removed 0 bases from V and 5 bases from J, with 13 bases in between. CDR3 sequence: CASSLEGSYTETQYF. CDR3 sequence (DNA): TGTGCCAGCAGCTTAGAAGGGTCATATACGGAGACCCAGTACTTC.

The table lists this clonotype with a few counts. The genes are TRBV2 and TRBJ2-3; tentative D call: TRBD1 (6 bases). The V end was cut by 9 bases, the J end by 2 bases, with 12 bases between. This CDR3 is built from 13 residues. Looked up from germline, CDR1 is SNHLY and CDR2 is FYNNEI. The CDR3 loop reads CARTGSDTDTQYF. The CDR3 DNA is TGTGCCAGAACAGGGTCTGACACAGATACGCAGTATTTT.

Only a few counts were recorded for this clonotype. This chain links TRBV5-6 with TRBJ2-3; TRBD2 agrees at 8 bases. The CDR3 has 18 amino acids. J was trimmed by 6 bases and V by 3 bases; bases with no gene match: 18. Germline assignment: CDR1 SGHDT and CDR2 YYEEEE. The CDR3 nucleotides read TGTGCCAGCAGCTCCGATACCCCGGGGGGGCGTTTTCTTGATACGCAGTATTTT. Translating gives CASSSDTPGGRFLDTQYF.

This clonotype was seen repeatedly, ten times or more. The V call is TRBV7-2, the J call TRBJ2-1, with 8 bases that match TRBD2. V lost 5 bases, J lost 8 bases, and 14 bases stayed unmatched. This CDR3 region has 16 residues. Germline CDR1 is SGHTA and CDR2 is FQGNSA. CDR3 region: CASSLLLGTRRDEQFF. The DNA of the CDR3 is TGTGCCAGCAGCCTTCTCCTCGGGACTAGGCGGGATGAGCAGTTCTTC.

This clonotype was seen more than once but under ten times. This rearrangement joins TRBV29-1 to TRBJ2-1; TRBD1 agrees at 9 bases. V was pared by 4 bases and J by 8 bases, with 9 bases of the junction left unmatched. The CDR3 runs to 14 residues. Germline CDR1 and CDR2: SQVTM and ANQGSEA. The CDR3, as DNA: TGCAGCGTTGCCCGGACAGGGGAGGGTGATGAGCAGTTCTTC. Its protein product is CSVARTGEGDEQFF.

The table lists this clonotype with a few counts. V is TRBV7-2 and J is TRBJ2-3; 7 bases align to TRBD2. Trimming at V came to 5 bases and at J to 1 base, leaving 6 bases not matched to a gene. CDR3 length equals 15 residues. The germline V gene has CDR1 SGHTA and CDR2 FQGNSA. The DNA of the CDR3 is TGTGCCAGCAGCCCTAGCGGACTCGGCACAGATACGCAGTATTTT. The encoded protein is CASSPSGLGTDTQYF.

The chain combines TRBV7-9 with TRBJ2-5, with D unclear. There are 14 residues in the CDR3. Looked up from germline, CDR1 is SEHNR and CDR2 is FQNEAQ (reference sequence). V was shortened by 2 bases and J by 5 bases, with 12 bases between the two germline ends. The CDR3 protein is CASSLIPAGETQYF. In DNA form, the CDR3 reads TGTGCCAGCAGCTTAATCCCAGCTGGGGAGACCCAGTACTTC.

V and J are TRBV3-1 and TRBJ2-1; 9 bases map to TRBD2. The V gene's germline CDR1 is LGHDT and CDR2 YNNKEL (reference sequence). V trimming: 3 bases; J trimming: 9 bases; junction bases outside the gene matches: 12. The CDR3 spans 16 residues. The chain's CDR3 is CASSQKTSGLRVEQFF. In DNA form, the CDR3 reads TGTGCCAGCAGCCAGAAGACTAGCGGTCTCCGGGTTGAGCAGTTCTTC.

This sequence joins TRBV3-1 and TRBJ2-7; D gene uncertain. Deletions cut 1 base from V and 2 bases from J, with 6 bases between. Germline V gives CDR1 LGHDT, CDR2 YNNKEL (reference sequence). This CDR3 region has 13 residues. CDR3: CASSQALPYEQYF. DNA of the CDR3: TGTGCCAGCAGCCAAGCCTTGCCCTACGAGCAGTACTTC.

This clonotype was seen only a few times. This chain uses TRBV29-1 with TRBJ2-5, with 7 bases fitting TRBD2. In germline, CDR1 is SQVTM, CDR2 ANQGSEA. The CDR3 has 17 residues. The J segment lost 1 base and the V segment lost 4 bases, leaving 15 bases of the junction unmatched. The CDR3 sequence is CSVGPLAAGELQETQYF. CDR3 nucleotide sequence: TGCAGCGTTGGCCCCTTAGCGGCGGGGGAACTCCAAGAGACCCAGTACTTC.

This chain uses TRBV6-1 with TRBJ1-2, with 8 positions matching TRBD1. Germline V gene sequence: CDR1 MNHNS, CDR2 SASEGT. The CDR3 loop spans 14 amino acids. J lost 4 bases, V lost 6 bases, and 7 bases had no gene match. The CDR3 loop reads CASRDRDSLYGYTF. The CDR3, as DNA: TGTGCCAGCAGGGACAGGGACTCTCTCTATGGCTACACCTTC.

This chain joins TRBV9 and TRBJ2-1; D possibly corresponds to TRBD2 (5 bases). The germline V and J ends were trimmed by 2 bases and 6 bases, with 18 bases remaining between them. This CDR3 comprises 16 residues. Germline V CDR1 and CDR2: SGDLS, YYNGEE. CDR3 nucleotide sequence: TGTGCCAGCAGCGTCCTACCCGAGGGATTCGGCAATGAGCAGTTCTTC. Its protein is CASSVLPEGFGNEQFF.

This sequence joins TRBV12-3 or TRBV12-4 and TRBJ2-3; TRBD1 is a possible D gene (6 bases). Trimming took 5 bases from V and 5 from J, leaving 8 bases between them. CDR3 length: 12 amino acids. CDR3 protein: CASSATGDTQYF. The CDR3 bases are TGTGCCAGCAGTGCGACAGGAGATACGCAGTATTTT.